The following is a TCR beta chain sequence with its context. The antigen this receptor binds is unknown. Base qualities are not at hand, and no much larger clone is one base apart. Naive T cells were sorted as CD45RA+ and memory T cells as CD45RO+ CD4+ or CD8+ cells by FACS. The T cells used for TCR sequencing were obtained from two healthy control subjects. For the mixed lymphocyte reactions, sorted T cell subsets left unstimulated acted as baseline controls. The Qiagen DNeasy Blood & Tissue Kit was used for extraction of genomic DNA. A multiplexed two-step PCR with Vbeta-specific forward primers and Jbeta-specific reverse primers was used to amplify the TCRbeta CDR3 regions. Through the immunoSEQ service, the TCRbeta libraries were run on an Illumina instrument for sequencing. For the original study's pipeline: IMGT annotation was used to assign V, D and J genes, and synthetic CDR3 analogues were used to correct counts for multiplex PCR bias. In the immunoSEQ Analyzer, repertoire clonality was calculated as one minus the normalized Shannon entropy. Fisher's exact test with Benjamini-Hochberg false discovery rate control was used to define clonal expansion, with two-tailed P<0.01. TCRdb holds this immuneACCESS table with in-frame rearrangements only. Some clones are missing; in checked studies, unresolved V genes explain under half, and the rest has no known cause. V and J calls and clone size are as listed in that table; D and trimming were resolved from the DNA. This sample gives approximately 29,000 clones in total; around 84% of them show up just once. Jointly, the top ten make up 0.095% to 0.12% of the sample.

The germline V gene supplies CDR1 SGHAT and CDR2 FQNNGV. The V and J ends are trimmed by 5 bases and 5 bases, leaving 10 bases between them. The CDR3, from cysteine to phenylalanine, totals 13 residues. The entry retains the CDR3 DNA only, 39 bases that are in frame from base 1. This sample was taken from a study of regulatory dendritic cells for organ transplantation (dated 2017 in TCRdb). With respect to the entire study: TCRbeta repertoires were sequenced from sorted naive and memory CD4+ and CD8+ T cells before and after allostimulation with regulatory or mature dendritic cells.

Overall results and qualifications from the work: Sequencing was done in only a couple of subjects, and the authors reported considerable heterogeneity between individuals in the alloreactive memory CD8+ T cell pool. Expansion of memory CD8+ clones was induced by allostimulation in both subjects, but more limited expansion appeared to be induced by regulatory dendritic cells than by mature dendritic cells. Repertoires were highly diverse in naive CD4+ and CD8+ T cells, less diverse in memory cells, and most oligoclonal in memory CD8+ cells. Among the resting subsets, memory CD8+ T cells contained the most alloreactive TCR clonotypes.

Sequencing used naive CD4+ T cells from blood. The cell subset or site label, read with the paper, signifies: CD45RA+ naive T cells. The sequence joins TRBV11-2 to TRBJ2-1, with the D gene too uncertain to name. This receptor was obtained from a human donor in good health. CDR3 reads: CASSLSVDNEQFF. The nucleotide sequence is given as TGTGCCAGCAGCCTCTCAGTGGACAATGAGCAGTTCTTC.